The present T cell receptor beta chain was sequenced within a study of T cells in Graves' hyperthyroidism and ophthalmopathy. Looking at the study overall: Upon initial diagnosis and before any treatment, peripheral blood was collected.

Trimming cost V 9 bases and J 3 bases, with 5 bases left between them. CDR1 and CDR2 (germline): SGHNT, YENEEA. CDR3 length: 11 amino acids. Researchers amplified the TCR beta CDR3 regions from RNA transcripts. HTBI primers were used for first-round RT-PCR of the TCR CDR3. TCRdb used MiXCR to reprocess the multiplex PCR reads, holding one entry per CDR3 protein. This table holds almost 600,000 distinct CDR3 sequences, around 13% found once. In its sample, this clonotype was seen many times. V gene TRBV11-3 combines with J gene TRBJ2-2; D remains unclear. The clonotype originates from a woman aged 25 to 39 with Graves' hyperthyroidism that later progressed to Graves' ophthalmopathy. Specimen: blood. This CDR3 reads CASGDTGELFF. Written as DNA, the CDR3 is TGTGCCAGTGGTGACACCGGGGAGCTGTTTTTT.